The entry that follows covers one T cell receptor (beta chain) sequence. Its cognate antigen is unknown. The sample is drawn from a study of T cell responses to AZD1222 COVID-19 vaccine. There are 16 residues in the CDR3. Trimming pared 0 bases from V and 4 bases from J, leaving 13 bases between. CDR1 is LNHDA and CDR2 is SQIVND in the germline V gene (reference sequence). Repertoires were generated with immunoSEQ multiplex PCR, while TCRdb's copy carries only in-frame clones and drops some. Altogether about 110,000 clones are present, roughly 92% being singletons, with the ten largest covering 2% to 2.5%. Study conclusions and caveats: It should be noted that donors were predominantly white British and more often female, and clonal diversity was possibly underestimated. Compared with day 0, the breadth and depth of the Spike-specific TCR repertoire rose significantly after two doses of AZD1222.

The receptor comes from an adult who received the AZD1222 COVID-19 vaccine. The input for sequencing was peripheral blood, taken 28 days after the second AZD1222 dose. The rearrangement links TRBV19 to TRBJ2-1; D might be TRBD2 (7 bases). CDR3 in DNA: TGTGCCAGTAGTATAGATGGGGGGGGCCTGTACAATGAGCAGTTCTTC. This codes for CASSIDGGGLYNEQFF.